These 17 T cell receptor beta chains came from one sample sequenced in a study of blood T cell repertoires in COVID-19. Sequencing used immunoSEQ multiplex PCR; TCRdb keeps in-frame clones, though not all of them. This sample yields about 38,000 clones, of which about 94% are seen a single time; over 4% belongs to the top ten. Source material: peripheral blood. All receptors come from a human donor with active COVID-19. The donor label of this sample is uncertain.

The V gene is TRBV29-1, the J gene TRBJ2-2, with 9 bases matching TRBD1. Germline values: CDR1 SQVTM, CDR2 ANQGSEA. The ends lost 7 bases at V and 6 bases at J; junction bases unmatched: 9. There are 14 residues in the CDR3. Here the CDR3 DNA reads TGCAGCGCGTCCTTAGACAGGGGGTCCGGGGAGCTGTTTTTT. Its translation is CSASLDRGSGELFF.

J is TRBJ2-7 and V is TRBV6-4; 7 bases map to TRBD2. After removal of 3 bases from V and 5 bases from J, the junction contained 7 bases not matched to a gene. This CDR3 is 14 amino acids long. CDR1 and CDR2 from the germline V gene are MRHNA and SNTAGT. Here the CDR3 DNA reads TGTGCCAGCAGTGAGCTGACTAGCCTCGACGAGCAGTACTTC. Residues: CASSELTSLDEQYF.

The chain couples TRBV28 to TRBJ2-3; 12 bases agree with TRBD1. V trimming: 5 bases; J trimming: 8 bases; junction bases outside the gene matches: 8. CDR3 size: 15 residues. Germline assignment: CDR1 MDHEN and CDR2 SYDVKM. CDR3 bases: TGTGCCAGCAGTCCCGGGACAGGGGGCATGGGTACGCAGTATTTT. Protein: CASSPGTGGMGTQYF. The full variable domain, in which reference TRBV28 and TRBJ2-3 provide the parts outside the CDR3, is DVKVTQSSRYLVKRTGEKVFLECVQDMDHENMFWYRQDPGLGLRLIYFSYDVKMKEKGDIPEGYSVSREKKERFSLILESASTNQTSMYLCASSPGTGGMGTQYFGPGTRLTVL.

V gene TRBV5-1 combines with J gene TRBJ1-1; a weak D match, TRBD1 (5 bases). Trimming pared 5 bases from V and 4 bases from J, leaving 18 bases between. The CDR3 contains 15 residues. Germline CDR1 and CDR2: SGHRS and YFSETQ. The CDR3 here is CASSTGSGGSTEAFF. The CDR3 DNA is TGCGCCAGCAGTACCGGTTCGGGGGGGAGCACTGAAGCTTTCTTT.

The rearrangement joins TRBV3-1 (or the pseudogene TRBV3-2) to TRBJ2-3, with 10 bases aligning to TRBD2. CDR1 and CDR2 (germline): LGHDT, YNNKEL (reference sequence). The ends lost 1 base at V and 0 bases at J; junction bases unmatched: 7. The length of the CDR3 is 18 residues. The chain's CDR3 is CASSQAASGGSSTDTQYF. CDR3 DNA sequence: TGTGCCAGCAGCCAAGCGGCTAGCGGGGGATCTAGCACAGATACGCAGTATTTT.

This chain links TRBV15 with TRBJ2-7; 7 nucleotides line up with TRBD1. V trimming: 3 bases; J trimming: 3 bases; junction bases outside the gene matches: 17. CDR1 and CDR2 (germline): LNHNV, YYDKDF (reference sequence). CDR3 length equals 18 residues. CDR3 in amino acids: CATSSSGTAILFFYEQYF. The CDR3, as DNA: TGTGCCACCAGCAGTTCAGGGACAGCCATCCTTTTTTTCTACGAGCAGTACTTC.

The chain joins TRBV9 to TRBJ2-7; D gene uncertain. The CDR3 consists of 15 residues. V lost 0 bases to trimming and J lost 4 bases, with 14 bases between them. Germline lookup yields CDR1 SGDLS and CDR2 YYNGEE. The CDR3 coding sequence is TGTGCCAGCAGCGTAGCTATCGACTCGACTTACGAGCAGTACTTC. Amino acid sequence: CASSVAIDSTYEQYF.

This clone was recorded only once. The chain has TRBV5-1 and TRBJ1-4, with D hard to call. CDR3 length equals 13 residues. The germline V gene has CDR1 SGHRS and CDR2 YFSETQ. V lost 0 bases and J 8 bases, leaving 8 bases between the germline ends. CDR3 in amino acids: CASSLGIGEKLFF. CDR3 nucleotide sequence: TGCGCCAGCAGCTTGGGGATCGGGGAAAAACTGTTTTTT.

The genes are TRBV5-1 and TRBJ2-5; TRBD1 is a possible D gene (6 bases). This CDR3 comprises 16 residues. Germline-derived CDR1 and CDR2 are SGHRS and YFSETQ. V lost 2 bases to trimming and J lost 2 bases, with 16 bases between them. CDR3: CASSFTSGTLQETQYF. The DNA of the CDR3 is TGCGCCAGCAGCTTCACGTCCGGGACATTACAAGAGACCCAGTACTTC.

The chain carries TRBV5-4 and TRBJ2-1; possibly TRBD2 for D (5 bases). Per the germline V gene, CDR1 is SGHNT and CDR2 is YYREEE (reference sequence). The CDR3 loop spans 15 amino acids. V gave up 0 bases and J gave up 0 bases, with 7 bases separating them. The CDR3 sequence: CASSLVAGSYNEQFF. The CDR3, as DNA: TGTGCCAGCAGCTTGGTGGCGGGCTCCTACAATGAGCAGTTCTTC.

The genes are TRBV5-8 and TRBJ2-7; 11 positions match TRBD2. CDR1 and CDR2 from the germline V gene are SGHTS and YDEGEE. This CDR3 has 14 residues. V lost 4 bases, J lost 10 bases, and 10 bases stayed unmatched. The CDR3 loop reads CASSITSGSPNQYF. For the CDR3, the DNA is TGTGCCAGCAGCATCACTAGCGGGAGTCCAAACCAGTACTTC.

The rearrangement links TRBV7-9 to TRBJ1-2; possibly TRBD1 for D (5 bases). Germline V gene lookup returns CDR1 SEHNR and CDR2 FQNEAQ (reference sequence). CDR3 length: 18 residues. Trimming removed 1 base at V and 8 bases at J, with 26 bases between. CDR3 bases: TGTGCCAGCAGCTTAGGTTCGGGAGGGACCGGATACTATGAAGGCTACACCTTC. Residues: CASSLGSGGTGYYEGYTF.

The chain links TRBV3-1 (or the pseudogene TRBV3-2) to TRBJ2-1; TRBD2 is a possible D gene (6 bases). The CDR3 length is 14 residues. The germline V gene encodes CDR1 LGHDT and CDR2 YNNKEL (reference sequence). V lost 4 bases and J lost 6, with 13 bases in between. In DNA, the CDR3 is TGTGCCAGCAGCCCCGGGCTAGCGACCAATGAGCAGTTCTTC. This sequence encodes CASSPGLATNEQFF.

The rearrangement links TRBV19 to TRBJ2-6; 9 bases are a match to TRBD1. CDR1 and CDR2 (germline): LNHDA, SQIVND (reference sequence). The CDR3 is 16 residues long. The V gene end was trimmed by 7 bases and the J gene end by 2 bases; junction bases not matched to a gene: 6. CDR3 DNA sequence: TGTGCCAGTACTAACAGGGGGCCTACTGGGGCCAACGTCCTGACTTTC. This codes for CASTNRGPTGANVLTF.

The CDR3, as DNA: TGCGCCAGCAGCTTGGGGCTCCGGGTTCGGCAGCAAGAGACCCAGTACTTC. The encoded protein is CASSLGLRVRQQETQYF. The rearrangement links TRBV5-1 to TRBJ2-5, with D hard to call. Germline V gives CDR1 SGHRS, CDR2 YFSETQ. CDR3 length: 17 amino acids. With 0 bases removed from V and 2 bases from J, the gap between germline ends came to 17 bases. The full variable domain, in which reference TRBV5-1 and TRBJ2-5 provide the parts outside the CDR3, is KAGVTQTPRYLIKTRGQQVTLSCSPISGHRSVSWYQQTPGQGLQFLFEYFSETQRNKGNFPGRFSGRQFSNSRSEMNVSTLELGDSALYLCASSLGLRVRQQETQYFGPGTRLLVL.

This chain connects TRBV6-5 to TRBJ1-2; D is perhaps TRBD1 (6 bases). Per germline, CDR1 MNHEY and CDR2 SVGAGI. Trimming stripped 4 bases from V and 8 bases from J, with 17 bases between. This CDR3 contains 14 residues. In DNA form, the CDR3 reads TGTGCCAGCAGTTCCCAAGGGGGGGCTGACGGCTACACCTTC. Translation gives CASSSQGGADGYTF.

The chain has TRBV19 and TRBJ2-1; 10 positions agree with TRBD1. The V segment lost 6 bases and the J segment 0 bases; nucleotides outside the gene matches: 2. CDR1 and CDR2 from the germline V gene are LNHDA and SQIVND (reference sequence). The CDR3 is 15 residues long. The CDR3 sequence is CASSRTGGSYNEQFF. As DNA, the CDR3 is TGTGCCAGTAGCCGGACAGGGGGCTCCTACAATGAGCAGTTCTTC.